This passage covers 11 T cell receptor beta chains from one sample sequenced in a study of cytomegalovirus exposure and HLA in healthy donors. Sequenced by immunoSEQ multiplex PCR; TCRdb stores in-frame clones only, minus some. This sample carries some 140,000 clones, less than 90% of them seen once, and the ten largest clones take less than 3.5%. What was sequenced was PBMCs. The receptors derive from a man between 18 and 29 years old in good health and CMV-seronegative.

The genes are TRBV28 and TRBJ1-5, with a possible D match to TRBD1 (5 bases). CDR3 length equals 14 residues. Per germline, CDR1 MDHEN and CDR2 SYDVKM. V was pared by 8 bases and J by 5 bases, with 16 bases between. CDR3 bases: TGTGCCAGCCTTTTGGCGGGGCGTGATCAGCCCCAGCATTTT. Protein: CASLLAGRDQPQHF.

J is TRBJ2-7 and V is TRBV28; 8 bases fit TRBD2. V was pared by 5 bases and J by 5 bases, with 11 bases of the junction left unmatched. The CDR3 has 15 residues. The germline V gene has CDR1 MDHEN and CDR2 SYDVKM. The DNA of the CDR3 is TGTGCCAGCAGTCCCTCGGGACTAGTTCACCACGAGCAGTACTTC. Translated, it gives CASSPSGLVHHEQYF.

The sample holds one count of this clone. The rearrangement links TRBV4-1 to TRBJ1-4; D unresolved. The V gene lost 2 bases and the J gene lost 1 base, with 17 bases spanning the gap. The CDR3 consists of 18 residues. Germline lookup yields CDR1 MGHRA and CDR2 YSYEKL. This CDR3 reads CASSQFLGGPLTNEKLFF. The CDR3 DNA sequence: TGCGCCAGCAGCCAATTTTTGGGAGGCCCCCTAACTAATGAAAAACTGTTTTTT.

CDR3 sequence: CAISETGTSSYEQYF. The CDR3 DNA is TGTGCCATCAGTGAGACCGGGACATCCTCCTACGAGCAGTACTTC. The V call is TRBV10-3, the J call TRBJ2-7; D is perhaps TRBD1 (6 bases). V lost 2 bases and J 0 bases, leaving 11 bases between the germline ends. The CDR3 totals 15 residues. Germline CDR1 reads ENHRY; CDR2 reads SYGVKD.

The V call is TRBV6-5, the J call TRBJ2-2; the D gene is possibly TRBD1 (5 bases). Trimming took off 6 bases at V and 4 bases at J, with 15 bases between the two ends. The CDR3 length is 15 residues. Germline V CDR1 and CDR2: MNHEY, SVGAGI. In DNA, the CDR3 is TGTGCCAGCAGCTCAGGGTTTGGAACCACCGGGGAGCTGTTTTTT. This sequence encodes CASSSGFGTTGELFF.

CDR3: CASSSRQGTIWDYGYTF. The CDR3 nucleotides are TGTGCCAGCAGTTCGAGGCAGGGGACCATATGGGACTATGGCTACACCTTC. J is TRBJ1-2 and V is TRBV2, with a tentative D call TRBD1 (6 bases). In germline, CDR1 is SNHLY, CDR2 FYNNEI. Trimming cost V 5 bases and J 3 bases, with 22 bases left between them. The CDR3 runs to 17 residues. The full variable domain, completed using reference TRBV2 and TRBJ1-2, is EPEVTQTPSHQVTQMGQEVILRCVPISNHLYFYWYRQILGQKVEFLVSFYNNEISEKSEIFDDQFSVERPDGSNFTLKIRSTKLEDSAMYFCASSSRQGTIWDYGYTFGSGTRLTVV.

The V gene is TRBV12-5, the J gene TRBJ2-3; D possibly corresponds to TRBD2 (6 bases). CDR1 and CDR2 from the germline V gene are LGHNT and FRNRAP. Trimming shortened V by 2 bases and J by 0 bases, and 12 bases separated the two germline ends. The CDR3 is 16 amino acids. In DNA form, the CDR3 reads TGTGCTAGTGGTTTGTGGAGGACTAAGAGCACAGATACGCAGTATTTT. It is translated as CASGLWRTKSTDTQYF.

This chain links TRBV15 with TRBJ2-7, with D tentatively TRBD2 (6 bases). The V gene's germline CDR1 is LNHNV and CDR2 YYDKDF (reference sequence). The CDR3 consists of 13 residues. Trimming took 5 bases from V and 4 from J, leaving 12 bases between them. CDR3 amino acids: CATSGTVSYEQYF. The CDR3 DNA is TGTGCCACCAGCGGGACTGTGAGTTACGAGCAGTACTTC.

The chain couples TRBV9 to TRBJ1-1, with 10 positions matching TRBD1. V lost 3 bases and J lost 8; bases outside the gene matches: 7. CDR1 is SGDLS and CDR2 is YYNGEE in the germline V gene. This CDR3 is 14 amino acids long. The CDR3: CASSAGTGALEAFF. DNA of the CDR3: TGTGCCAGCAGCGCAGGGACAGGGGCGTTAGAAGCTTTCTTT.

The V call is TRBV28, the J call TRBJ2-2; D unresolved. This CDR3 spans 12 amino acids. Per the germline V gene, CDR1 is MDHEN and CDR2 is SYDVKM. Trimming removed 7 bases at V and 4 bases at J, with 7 bases between. The CDR3 nucleotides are TGTGCCAGCACTTCTAGCACCGGGGAGCTGTTTTTT. Translating gives CASTSSTGELFF. Full variable domain (outside the CDR3, taken from reference TRBV28 and TRBJ2-2): DVKVTQSSRYLVKRTGEKVFLECVQDMDHENMFWYRQDPGLGLRLIYFSYDVKMKEKGDIPEGYSVSREKKERFSLILESASTNQTSMYLCASTSSTGELFFGEGSRLTVL.

The CDR3 region is CSAESGEQFF. The CDR3 nucleotides are TGCAGTGCAGAGAGCGGGGAGCAGTTCTTC. This chain links TRBV20-1 with TRBJ2-1, with D possibly matching TRBD2 (6 bases). Per the germline V gene, CDR1 is DFQATT and CDR2 is SNEGSKA (reference sequence). The CDR3 covers 10 residues. With 6 bases removed from V and 10 bases from J, the gap between germline ends came to 10 bases.